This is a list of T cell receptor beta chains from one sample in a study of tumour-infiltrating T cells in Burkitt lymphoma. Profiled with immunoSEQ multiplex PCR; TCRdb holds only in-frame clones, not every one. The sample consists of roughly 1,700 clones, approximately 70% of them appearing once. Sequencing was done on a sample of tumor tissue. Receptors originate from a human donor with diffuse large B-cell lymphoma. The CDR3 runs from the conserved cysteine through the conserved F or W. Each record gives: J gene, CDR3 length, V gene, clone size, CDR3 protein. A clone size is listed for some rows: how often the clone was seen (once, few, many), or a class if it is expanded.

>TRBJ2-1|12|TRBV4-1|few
CASSQDWREQFF
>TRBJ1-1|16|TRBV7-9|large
CASSEGQRRGGTEAFF
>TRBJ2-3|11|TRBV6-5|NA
CASSYLDTQYF
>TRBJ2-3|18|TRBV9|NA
CASSIAGPSGGWGDTQYF
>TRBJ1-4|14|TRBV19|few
CASSTVAQGEKLFF
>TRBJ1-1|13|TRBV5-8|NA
CASSSSGNTEAFF
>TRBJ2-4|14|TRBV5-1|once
CASSLARDEDIQYF
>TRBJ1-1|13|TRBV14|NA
CASKRVEGNEAFF
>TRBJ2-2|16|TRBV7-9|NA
CASSPRDRANTGELFF
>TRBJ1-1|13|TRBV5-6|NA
CASSLGGTTEAFF
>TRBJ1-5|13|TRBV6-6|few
CASSPGVNQPQHF
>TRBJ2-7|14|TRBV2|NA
CASSVGGRSYEQYF
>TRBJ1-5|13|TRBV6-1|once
CASSELGNQPQHF
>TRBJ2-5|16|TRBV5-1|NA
CASSLISGQGKETQYF
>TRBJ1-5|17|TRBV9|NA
CASSVGPESSGNQPQHF
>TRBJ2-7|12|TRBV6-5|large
CASSRDNYEQYF
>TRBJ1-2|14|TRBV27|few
CASSLNGRNYGYTF
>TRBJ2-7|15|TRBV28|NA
CASSSRQGLNREQYF
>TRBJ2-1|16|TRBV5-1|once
CASSPPERVGYNEQFF
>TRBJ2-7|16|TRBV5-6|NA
CASSIKPGLGVYEQYF
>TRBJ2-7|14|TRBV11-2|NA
CASSTRQGTYEQYF
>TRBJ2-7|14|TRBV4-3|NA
CASSQGGRSYEQYF
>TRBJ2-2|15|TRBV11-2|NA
CASVAGVRISGELFF
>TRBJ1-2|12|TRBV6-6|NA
CASYGGGRGYTF
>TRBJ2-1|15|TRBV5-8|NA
CASSPAGYPMDEQFF
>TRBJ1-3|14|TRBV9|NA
CASSVAGRGNTIYF
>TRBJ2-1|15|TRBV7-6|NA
CASSPGTTPYNEQFF
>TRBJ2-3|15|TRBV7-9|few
CASSLEASLSDTQYF
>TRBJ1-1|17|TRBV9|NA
CASSLREDRGINTEAFF